The sequence of this T cell receptor beta chain was determined in a study of molecular identifiers for immune sequencing clone quantification. Using its own MiXCR run on the PCR reads, TCRdb lists one record per CDR3 protein. The table has hundreds of thousands of distinct CDR3 sequences, just under 20% seen once. Per the germline V gene, CDR1 is MRHNA and CDR2 is SNTAGT. The CDR3 totals 17 residues. Between the trimmed V and J ends, which lost 0 bases and 6 bases, there was a span of 18 bases. This chain links TRBV6-4 with TRBJ2-1; unclear D gene. This TCR came from a human donor in good health. Some libraries in this study had Jurkat cell RNA spiked in. The specimen sequenced was naive CD8+ T cells from blood, with Jurkat cell RNA spiked in. Documented subset: FACS-sorted CD8+CD4-CCR7+CD45RA+ naive T cells. The CDR3, as DNA: TGTGCCAGCAGTGACTCGGTCGACTTACGTTGGGGCAATGAGCAGTTCTTC. This encodes CASSDSVDLRWGNEQFF.